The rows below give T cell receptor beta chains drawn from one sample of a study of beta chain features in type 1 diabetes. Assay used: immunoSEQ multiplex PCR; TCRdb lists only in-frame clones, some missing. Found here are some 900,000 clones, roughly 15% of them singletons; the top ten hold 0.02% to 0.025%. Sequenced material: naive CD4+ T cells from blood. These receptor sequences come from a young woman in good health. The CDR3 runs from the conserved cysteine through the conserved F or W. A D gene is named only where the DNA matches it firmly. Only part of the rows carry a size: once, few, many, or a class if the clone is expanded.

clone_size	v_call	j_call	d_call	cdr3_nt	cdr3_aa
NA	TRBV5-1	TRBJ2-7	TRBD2	TGCGCCAGCAGCGAAGGGACTAGCGGGTCCTACGAGCAGTACTTC	CASSEGTSGSYEQYF
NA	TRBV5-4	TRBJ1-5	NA	TGTGCCAGCAGCCCGGGGTCCTACGATCAGCCCCAGCATTTT	CASSPGSYDQPQHF
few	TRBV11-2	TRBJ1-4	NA	TGTGCCAGCAGCTTAGGACACAGCACAACTAATGAAAAACTGTTTTTT	CASSLGHSTTNEKLFF
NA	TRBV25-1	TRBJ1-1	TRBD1	TGTACCAGCGGGGAAACAGGGGGCACTGAAGCTTTCTTT	CTSGETGGTEAFF
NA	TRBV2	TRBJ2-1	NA	TGTGCCAGCAGTGCGCAAGGCCTTGGCAATGAGCAGTTCTTC	CASSAQGLGNEQFF
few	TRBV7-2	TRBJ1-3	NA	TGTGCCAGCAGCTTTACCAGGACAGCTGGAAACACCATATATTTT	CASSFTRTAGNTIYF
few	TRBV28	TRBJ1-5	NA	TGTGCCAGCGATGCCGTGGCGGACCGGGGACCCAATCAGCCCCAGCATTTT	CASDAVADRGPNQPQHF
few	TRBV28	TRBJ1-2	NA	TGTGCCAGCAGTTCCCCCCCTGGGAGGGAGGACTATGGCTACACCTTC	CASSSPPGREDYGYTF
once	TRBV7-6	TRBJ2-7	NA	TGTGCCAGCAGCTTAGATCTCCTCCCTTACGAGCAGTACTTC	CASSLDLLPYEQYF
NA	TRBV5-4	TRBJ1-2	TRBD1	TGTGCCAGCAGCTTACCTGGGACAGGCTATGGCTACACCTTC	CASSLPGTGYGYTF
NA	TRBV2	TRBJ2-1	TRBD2	TGTGCCAGCAGCCCAGGTAGGGGGACTAGCTCAATAGCCTACAATGAGCAGTTCTTC	CASSPGRGTSSIAYNEQFF
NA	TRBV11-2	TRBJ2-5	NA	TGTGCCAGCAGCTCAGTACGGCAAGAGACCCAGTACTTC	CASSSVRQETQYF
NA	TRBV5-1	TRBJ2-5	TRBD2	TGCGCCACAACTAGCGGGAGGGCCTTAGAGACCCAGTACTTC	CATTSGRALETQYF
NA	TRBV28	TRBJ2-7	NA	TGTGCCAGCAGTCCACCCCCCCGCTCCTACGAGCAGTACTTC	CASSPPPRSYEQYF
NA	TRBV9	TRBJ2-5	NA	TGTGCCAGCAGCGTTGGTAGCGGATTGGAAGAGACCCAGTACTTC	CASSVGSGLEETQYF
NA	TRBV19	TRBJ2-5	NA	TGTGCCAGTAGTATCTGGGCGGGGATTCAAGAGACCCAGTACTTC	CASSIWAGIQETQYF
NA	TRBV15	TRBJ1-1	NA	TGTGCCACCCGGCTGAACACTGAAGCTTTCTTT	CATRLNTEAFF
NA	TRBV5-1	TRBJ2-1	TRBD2	TGCGCCAGCAGCGGAACTAGCGGGAGGTCGTCCTACAATGAGCAGTTCTTC	CASSGTSGRSSYNEQFF
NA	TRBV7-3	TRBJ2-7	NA	TGTGCCAGCAGCCCCCGCGGGGGCTTCACCTACGAGCAGTACTTC	CASSPRGGFTYEQYF
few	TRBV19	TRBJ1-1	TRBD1	TGTGCCGTCGGAAGGATCAGGGGGAAGGCTGAAGCTTTCTTT	CAVGRIRGKAEAFF
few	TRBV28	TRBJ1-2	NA	TGTGCCAGCAGTTTAGTACATCAAGGGGGCTATGGCTACACCTTC	CASSLVHQGGYGYTF
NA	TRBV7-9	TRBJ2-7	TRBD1	TGTGCCAGCAGCCCAGGCGGGACAGGGGGCTCGGAGCAGTACTTC	CASSPGGTGGSEQYF
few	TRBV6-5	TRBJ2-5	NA	TGTGCCACCATGGGCCCGGGGACCGCGCAAGAGACCCAGTACTTC	CATMGPGTAQETQYF
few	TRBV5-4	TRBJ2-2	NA	TGTGCCAGCAGCTATCAGGGGCCGAACACCGGGGAGCTGTTTTTT	CASSYQGPNTGELFF
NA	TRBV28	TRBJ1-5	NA	TGTGCCAGCAGTTTATACCGGACGCGGTCGAGTAATCAGCCCCAGCATTTT	CASSLYRTRSSNQPQHF
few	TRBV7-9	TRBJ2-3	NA	TGTGCCAGCAGCCCGCCCCCGCCGGCTACGCAGTATTTT	CASSPPPPATQYF
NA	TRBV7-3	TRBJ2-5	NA	TGTGCCACAGCGTACGACAGGGAGGGGACCCAGTACTTC	CATAYDREGTQYF
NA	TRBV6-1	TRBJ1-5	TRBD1	TGTGCCGTGAACACCGGGACAGGCAATCAGCCCCAGCATTTT	CAVNTGTGNQPQHF
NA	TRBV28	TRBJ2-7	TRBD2	TGTGCCAGCAGCCCAACCCTAGCGGGAGGAGATGAGCAGTACTTC	CASSPTLAGGDEQYF
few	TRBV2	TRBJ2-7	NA	TGTGCCACCAGAGTAGGGGGAACACAGTCCTACGAGCAGTACTTC	CATRVGGTQSYEQYF
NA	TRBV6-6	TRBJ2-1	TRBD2	TGTGCCAGCAGCCCCCCGCCAGCGGGGTACAATGAGCAGTTCTTC	CASSPPPAGYNEQFF
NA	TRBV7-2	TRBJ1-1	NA	TGTGCCAGCAGCTTAGATCTGATCACTGAAGCTTTCTTT	CASSLDLITEAFF
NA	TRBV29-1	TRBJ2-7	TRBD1	TGCAGCGTCAGAGACGGACAGGACTCCTACGAGCAGTACTTC	CSVRDGQDSYEQYF
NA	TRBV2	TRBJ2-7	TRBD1	TGTGCCACCAAAGACAGGGCACTGTACGAGCAGTACTTC	CATKDRALYEQYF
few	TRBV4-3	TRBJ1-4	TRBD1	TGCGCCAGCAGCCAAGAGGAACAGGGGGCTGAAAAACTGTTTTTT	CASSQEEQGAEKLFF
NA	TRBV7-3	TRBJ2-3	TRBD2	TGTGCCAGCAGCTATCAGGGACTAGCGGGTGCAGATACGCAGTATTTT	CASSYQGLAGADTQYF
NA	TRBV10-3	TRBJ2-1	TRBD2	TGTGCCATCAGTGGGACTAGTAACAATGAGCAGTTCTTC	CAISGTSNNEQFF
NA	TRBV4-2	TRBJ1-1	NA	TGTGCCAGCAGCCCTGGACAAGGCCCTCCGAACACTGAAGCTTTCTTT	CASSPGQGPPNTEAFF
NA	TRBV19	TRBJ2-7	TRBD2	TGTGCCAGTAGTAAACGACGGAGTAGCGGGACCTACGAGCAGTACTTC	CASSKRRSSGTYEQYF
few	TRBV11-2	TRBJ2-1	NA	TGTGCCAGCAGCTTAGGTGGGACACACAATGAGCAGTTCTTC	CASSLGGTHNEQFF
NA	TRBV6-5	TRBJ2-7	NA	TGTGCCAGCAGTTACGCGGGGGCGCGCTTCTACGAGCAGTACTTC	CASSYAGARFYEQYF
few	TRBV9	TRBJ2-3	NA	TGTGCCAGCAGCGTTTCTGCCACAGATACGCAGTATTTT	CASSVSATDTQYF
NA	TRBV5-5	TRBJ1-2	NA	TGTGCCAGCACGGGCAGGGGTAGATATGGCTACACCTTC	CASTGRGRYGYTF
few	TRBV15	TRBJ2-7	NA	TGTGCCACCAGCAGAGATGCGAGAACTTCTTACGGGCAGTACTTC	CATSRDARTSYGQYF
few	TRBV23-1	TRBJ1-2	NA	TGCGCCAACCAGGGGAGTCGCTATGGCTACACCTTC	CANQGSRYGYTF
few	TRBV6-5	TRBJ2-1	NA	TGTGCCAGCAGTTACTCTGGGGTTCGTTCCTACAATGAGCAGTTCTTC	CASSYSGVRSYNEQFF
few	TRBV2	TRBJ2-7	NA	TGTGCCAGCAGTGCCGAGAACTACGAGCAGTACTTC	CASSAENYEQYF
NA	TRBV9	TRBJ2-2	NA	TGTGCCAGCAGCGAGACTGCCGCGAACACCGGGGAGCTGTTTTTT	CASSETAANTGELFF
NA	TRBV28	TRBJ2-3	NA	TGTGCCAGCGGAACCGTTCGCTTACGCACAGATACGCAGTATTTT	CASGTVRLRTDTQYF
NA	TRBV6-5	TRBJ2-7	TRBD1	TGTGCCAGCAGGGGGGACAGGGGGTACTACGAGCAGTACTTC	CASRGDRGYYEQYF
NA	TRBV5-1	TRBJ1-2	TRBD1	TGCGCCAGCAGCTCAGGGGGGCACAATGGCTACACCTTC	CASSSGGHNGYTF
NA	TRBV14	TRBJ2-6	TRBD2	TGTGCCAGCAGCCGGCTTGGCGGGAGTTTTTCTGGGGCCAACGTCCTGACTTTC	CASSRLGGSFSGANVLTF
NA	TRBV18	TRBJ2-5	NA	TGTGCCAGCTCACCATTTGACAGGCAAGAGACCCAGTACTTC	CASSPFDRQETQYF
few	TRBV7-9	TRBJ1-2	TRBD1	TGTGCCAGCAGACCCGCACAGGGGGCCTTCTATGGCTACACCTTC	CASRPAQGAFYGYTF
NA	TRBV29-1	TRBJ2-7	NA	TGCAGCGTTGGGACTACCTACGAGCAGTACTTC	CSVGTTYEQYF
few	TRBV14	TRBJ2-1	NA	TGTGCCAGCAGCCGATCCGGGACAAGCTACAATGAGCAGTTCTTC	CASSRSGTSYNEQFF